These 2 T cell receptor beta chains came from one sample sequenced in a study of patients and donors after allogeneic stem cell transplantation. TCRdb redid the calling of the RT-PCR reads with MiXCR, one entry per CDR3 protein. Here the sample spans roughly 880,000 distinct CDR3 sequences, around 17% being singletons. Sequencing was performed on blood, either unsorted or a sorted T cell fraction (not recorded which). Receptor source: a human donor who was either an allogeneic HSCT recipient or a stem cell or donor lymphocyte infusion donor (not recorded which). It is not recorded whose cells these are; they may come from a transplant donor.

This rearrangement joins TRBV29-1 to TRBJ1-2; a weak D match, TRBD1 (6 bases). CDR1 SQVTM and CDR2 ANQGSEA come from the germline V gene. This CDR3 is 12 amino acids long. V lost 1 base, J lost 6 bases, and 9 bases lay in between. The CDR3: CSVEGGDNGYTF. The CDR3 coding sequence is TGCAGCGTTGAAGGCGGGGACAATGGCTACACCTTC.

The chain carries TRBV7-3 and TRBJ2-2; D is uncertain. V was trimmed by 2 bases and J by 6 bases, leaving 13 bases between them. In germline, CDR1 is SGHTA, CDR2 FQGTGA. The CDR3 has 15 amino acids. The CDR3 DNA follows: TGTGCCAGCAGCTTATCCGCAACCCTGGCCGGGGAGCTGTTTTTT. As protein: CASSLSATLAGELFF.